A selection of T cell receptor beta chains follows, all from one sample in a study of cytomegalovirus exposure and HLA in healthy donors. Generated by immunoSEQ multiplex PCR, the TCRdb table keeps only in-frame clones and is missing some. This sample has about 240,000 clones; about 90% occur once, and the top ten carry less than 1.5%. Source material: PBMCs. The receptor set was obtained from a woman younger than 45 in good health and CMV-seropositive. CDR3s include the opening cysteine and the closing phenylalanine or tryptophan. D genes are given only for firm matches. The listing skips clone size in some rows; elsewhere it reads once, few, many or a size class.

j_gene | abundance | v_gene | d_gene | CDR3aa | CDR3nt
TRBJ1-4 | NA | TRBV13 | NA | CASSSTSGGYNEKLFF | TGTGCCAGCAGCTCTACCTCCGGAGGGTATAATGAAAAACTGTTTTTT
TRBJ2-5 | NA | TRBV19 | NA | CASVARGSETQYF | TGTGCCAGTGTAGCCAGGGGTTCAGAGACCCAGTACTTC
TRBJ1-3 | once | TRBV7-2 | NA | CASSLGNTPGNTIYF | TGTGCCAGCAGCTTAGGAAACACCCCTGGCAACACCATATATTTT
TRBJ2-6 | NA | TRBV11-3 | TRBD1 | CASSPRDRASGANVLTF | TGTGCCAGCAGCCCCCGGGACAGGGCCTCTGGGGCCAACGTCCTGACTTTC
TRBJ2-5 | NA | TRBV6-6 | NA | CASSSFGVSGETQYF | TGTGCCAGCAGTTCTTTCGGGGTCTCCGGAGAGACCCAGTACTTC
TRBJ1-1 | NA | TRBV5-1 | NA | CASSSGGGKAEAFF | TGCGCCAGCAGCTCTGGGGGAGGAAAGGCTGAAGCTTTCTTT
TRBJ2-2 | NA | TRBV6-5 | TRBD1 | CASSRQGGTGELFF | TGTGCCAGCAGTAGACAGGGGGGAACCGGGGAGCTGTTTTTT
TRBJ2-7 | NA | TRBV28 | TRBD2 | CASLAGGSGYEQYF | TGTGCCAGCCTAGCGGGGGGATCTGGGTACGAGCAGTACTTC
TRBJ2-7 | NA | TRBV28 | NA | CASSPSLGPLLYEQYF | TGTGCCAGCAGTCCGTCGTTGGGGCCTCTACTCTACGAGCAGTACTTC
TRBJ2-1 | NA | TRBV5-1 | TRBD2 | CASSLEFLAGGNEQFF | TGCGCCAGCAGCTTGGAATTCCTAGCGGGAGGCAATGAGCAGTTCTTC
TRBJ2-7 | few | TRBV27 | TRBD2 | CASSLSRFRDYFF | TGTGCCAGCAGTTTATCTCGCTTTCGGGACTACTTCTTC
TRBJ2-1 | once | TRBV29-1 | NA | CSVEFAGSFNEQFF | TGCAGCGTTGAATTTGCGGGAAGCTTCAATGAGCAGTTCTTC
TRBJ1-5 | NA | TRBV4-1 | NA | CASSSGQDQPQHF | TGCGCCAGCAGCTCCGGACAAGACCAGCCCCAGCATTTT
TRBJ2-2 | NA | TRBV9 | TRBD1 | CASSGTGGPGELFF | TGTGCCAGCAGCGGGACAGGGGGGCCCGGGGAGCTGTTTTTT
TRBJ2-2 | NA | TRBV7-2 | TRBD2 | CASSLTSGTPGELFF | TGTGCCAGCAGTCTGACTAGCGGGACGCCTGGGGAGCTGTTTTTT
TRBJ2-3 | few | TRBV20-1 | TRBD2 | CLSSGDTQYF | TGCCTTTCTAGCGGGGATACGCAGTATTTT
TRBJ2-7 | NA | TRBV16 | TRBD2 | CASSQYGSGSYEQYF | TGTGCCAGCAGCCAATATGGTAGCGGGTCCTACGAGCAGTACTTC
TRBJ2-2 | NA | TRBV19 | TRBD1 | CASSEGARNTGELFF | TGTGCCAGTAGTGAGGGGGCACGGAACACCGGGGAGCTGTTTTTT
TRBJ2-1 | NA | TRBV7-9 | TRBD2 | CASSSPGKREGTSYNEQFF | TGTGCCAGCAGCTCCCCTGGGAAGCGGGAGGGAACCTCCTACAATGAGCAGTTCTTC
TRBJ1-5 | NA | TRBV5-5 | TRBD1 | CASSSDRVNQPQHF | TGTGCCAGCAGCTCTGACAGGGTCAATCAGCCCCAGCATTTT
TRBJ2-1 | NA | TRBV10-3 | NA | CAISESGLVVNEQFF | TGTGCCATCAGTGAGTCAGGCCTAGTAGTCAATGAGCAGTTCTTC
TRBJ2-5 | NA | TRBV5-1 | NA | CASRRGEAQETQYF | TGCGCCAGCAGGAGAGGCGAGGCCCAAGAGACCCAGTACTTC
TRBJ2-3 | NA | TRBV11-3 | NA | CASSPDFQTDTQYF | TGTGCCAGCAGCCCGGACTTCCAGACAGATACGCAGTATTTT
TRBJ2-7 | NA | TRBV11-2 | TRBD1 | CASSPLDRDEQYF | TGTGCCAGCAGCCCCCTTGACAGGGACGAGCAGTACTTC
TRBJ1-2 | NA | TRBV5-4 | TRBD1 | CASSLDRGGYTF | TGTGCCAGCAGCTTGGACAGGGGTGGCTACACCTTC
TRBJ2-1 | NA | TRBV5-1 | TRBD1 | CASSWTGVNEQFF | TGCGCCAGCAGCTGGACAGGGGTTAATGAGCAGTTCTTC
TRBJ1-5 | NA | TRBV11-3 | NA | CASSCDGGNQPQHF | TGTGCCAGCAGCTGCGACGGAGGGAATCAGCCCCAGCATTTT
TRBJ2-7 | NA | TRBV13 | TRBD1 | CASSTPGQGVHEQYF | TGTGCCAGCAGCACGCCGGGACAGGGCGTCCACGAGCAGTACTTC
TRBJ1-1 | NA | TRBV30 | NA | CAWSLAGAGEAFF | TGTGCCTGGTCCTTGGCGGGGGCTGGTGAAGCTTTCTTT
TRBJ1-4 | NA | TRBV6-6 | NA | CASSETGRVEKLFF | TGTGCCAGCAGCGAAACAGGGAGGGTTGAAAAACTGTTTTTT
TRBJ2-1 | once | TRBV6-6 | NA | CASNHLGVYNEQFF | TGTGCCAGCAATCACCTGGGAGTCTACAATGAGCAGTTCTTC
TRBJ2-1 | NA | TRBV19 | TRBD2 | CASSSPFYSGSYNEQFF | TGTGCCAGTAGTTCTCCCTTTTATAGCGGGAGCTACAATGAGCAGTTCTTC
TRBJ2-1 | NA | TRBV4-1 | NA | CASSQEELAPGNEQFF | TGCGCCAGCAGCCAAGAGGAACTGGCCCCCGGGAATGAGCAGTTCTTC
TRBJ1-1 | NA | TRBV6-6 | NA | CASSSQGRTEAFF | TGTGCCAGCAGTTCACAGGGTAGGACTGAAGCTTTCTTT
TRBJ2-3 | NA | TRBV5-4 | NA | CASSLSGRTDTQYF | TGTGCCAGCAGCTTATCCGGGAGAACAGATACGCAGTATTTT
TRBJ2-7 | NA | TRBV27 | TRBD2 | CASSPRLAGDNEQYF | TGTGCCAGCAGTCCGAGACTAGCGGGAGATAACGAGCAGTACTTC
TRBJ2-7 | NA | TRBV11-3 | NA | CASSLVDEQYF | TGTGCCAGCAGCTTAGTCGACGAGCAGTACTTC
TRBJ2-1 | NA | TRBV6-5 | TRBD2 | CASSSSSGRRQFF | TGTGCCAGCAGTAGCAGTAGCGGGAGGCGGCAGTTCTTC
TRBJ2-1 | NA | TRBV2 | TRBD2 | CASRPLASGNNEQFF | TGTGCCAGCAGGCCCTTAGCTAGCGGGAACAATGAGCAGTTCTTC
TRBJ2-3 | NA | TRBV27 | TRBD2 | CASSLGLAGDTQYF | TGTGCCAGCAGTCTTGGACTAGCGGGAGATACGCAGTATTTT
TRBJ1-1 | NA | TRBV30 | NA | CAWSVGARKAFF | TGTGCCTGGAGTGTGGGGGCTAGGAAAGCTTTCTTT
TRBJ2-1 | NA | TRBV10-3 | TRBD2 | CAISIRLAGSNEQFF | TGTGCCATCAGTATACGACTAGCGGGAAGCAATGAGCAGTTCTTC
TRBJ2-7 | many | TRBV4-1 | TRBD2 | CASSDTRGSYEQYF | TGCGCCAGCAGCGATACGCGGGGGTCCTACGAGCAGTACTTC
TRBJ1-5 | NA | TRBV19 | TRBD1 | CASSPRGDRYSNQPQHF | TGTGCCAGTTCCCCCCGGGGGGACAGGTATAGCAATCAGCCCCAGCATTTT
TRBJ2-7 | NA | TRBV23-1 | NA | CASRIADPSPYEQYF | TGCGCCAGCAGGATAGCGGACCCCAGCCCCTACGAGCAGTACTTC
TRBJ2-5 | NA | TRBV5-1 | NA | CASSPHLEKEETQYF | TGCGCCAGCAGCCCCCACCTAGAGAAAGAAGAGACCCAGTACTTC
TRBJ2-7 | once | TRBV2 | TRBD2 | CASRDPRGLAGNNPYEQYF | TGTGCCAGCAGGGACCCCCGTGGACTAGCGGGGAATAACCCCTACGAGCAGTACTTC
TRBJ2-7 | NA | TRBV28 | TRBD1 | CASSSPWGGDRGNYEQYF | TGTGCCAGCAGTTCCCCATGGGGGGGGGACAGGGGGAACTACGAGCAGTACTTC
TRBJ2-5 | NA | TRBV11-3 | TRBD1 | CASSLPLRGHYQETQYF | TGTGCCAGCAGCCTCCCTCTCAGGGGGCATTACCAAGAGACCCAGTACTTC
TRBJ2-2 | NA | TRBV19 | TRBD2 | CASRDSGRRGELFF | TGTGCCAGTAGGGATAGCGGGAGGAGAGGGGAGCTGTTTTTT